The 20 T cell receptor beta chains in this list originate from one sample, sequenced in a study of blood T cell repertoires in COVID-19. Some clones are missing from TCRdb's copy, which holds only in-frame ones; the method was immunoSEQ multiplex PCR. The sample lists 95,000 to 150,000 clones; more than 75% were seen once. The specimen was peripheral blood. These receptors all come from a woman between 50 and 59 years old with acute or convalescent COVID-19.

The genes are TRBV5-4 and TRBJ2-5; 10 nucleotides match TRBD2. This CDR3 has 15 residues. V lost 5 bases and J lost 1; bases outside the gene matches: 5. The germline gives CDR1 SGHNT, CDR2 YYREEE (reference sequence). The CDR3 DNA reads TGTGCCAGCAGTCCTCTAGCGGGAGTCCAAGAGACCCAGTACTTC. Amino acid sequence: CASSPLAGVQETQYF.

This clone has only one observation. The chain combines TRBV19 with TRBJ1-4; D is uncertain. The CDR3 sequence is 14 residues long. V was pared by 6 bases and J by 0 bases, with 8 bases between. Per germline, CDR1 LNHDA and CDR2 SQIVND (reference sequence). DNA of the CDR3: TGTGCCAGTAGCTATACCGCAACTAATGAAAAACTGTTTTTT. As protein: CASSYTATNEKLFF.

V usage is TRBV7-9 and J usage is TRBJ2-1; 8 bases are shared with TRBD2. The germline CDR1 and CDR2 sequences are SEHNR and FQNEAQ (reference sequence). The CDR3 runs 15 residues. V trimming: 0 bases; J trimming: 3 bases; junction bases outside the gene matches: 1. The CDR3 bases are TGTGCCAGCAGCTTAGCGGCGGGAGGCTACAATGAGCAGTTCTTC. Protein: CASSLAAGGYNEQFF.

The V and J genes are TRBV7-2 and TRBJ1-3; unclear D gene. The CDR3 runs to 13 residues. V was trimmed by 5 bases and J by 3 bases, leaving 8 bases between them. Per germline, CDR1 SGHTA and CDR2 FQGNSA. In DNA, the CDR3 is TGTGCCAGCAGCCGGAGAGGTGGAAACACCATATATTTT. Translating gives CASSRRGGNTIYF. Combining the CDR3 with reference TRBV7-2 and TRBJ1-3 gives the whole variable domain GAGVSQSPSNKVTEKGKDVELRCDPISGHTALYWYRQSLGQGLEFLIYFQGNSAPDKSGLPSDRFSAERTGGSVSTLTIQRTQQEDSAVYLCASSRRGGNTIYFGEGSWLTVV.

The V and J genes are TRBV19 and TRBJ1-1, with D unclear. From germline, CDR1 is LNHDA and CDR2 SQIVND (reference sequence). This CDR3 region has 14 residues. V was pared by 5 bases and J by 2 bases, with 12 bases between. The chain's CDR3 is CASSWAGQNTEAFF. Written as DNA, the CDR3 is TGTGCCAGTAGTTGGGCAGGCCAAAACACTGAAGCTTTCTTT.

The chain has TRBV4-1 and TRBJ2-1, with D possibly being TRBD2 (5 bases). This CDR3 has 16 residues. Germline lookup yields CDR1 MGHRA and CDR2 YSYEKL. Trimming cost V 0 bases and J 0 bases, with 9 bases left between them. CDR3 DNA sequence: TGCGCCAGCAGCCAAGAGGCGGGTAGCTCCTACAATGAGCAGTTCTTC. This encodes CASSQEAGSSYNEQFF.

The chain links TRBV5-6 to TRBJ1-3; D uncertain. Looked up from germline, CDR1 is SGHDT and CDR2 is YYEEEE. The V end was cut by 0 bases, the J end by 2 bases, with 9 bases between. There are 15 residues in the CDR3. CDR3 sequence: CASSLAQTTGNTIYF. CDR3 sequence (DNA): TGTGCCAGCAGCTTGGCCCAGACAACTGGAAACACCATATATTTT.

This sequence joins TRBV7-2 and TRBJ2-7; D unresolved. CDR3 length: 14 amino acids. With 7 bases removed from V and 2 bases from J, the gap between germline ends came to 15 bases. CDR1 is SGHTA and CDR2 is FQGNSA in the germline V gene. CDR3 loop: CASTEALGTYEQYF. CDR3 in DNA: TGTGCCAGCACGGAAGCCCTAGGAACCTACGAGCAGTACTTC. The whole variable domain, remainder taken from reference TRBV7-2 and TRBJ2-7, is GAGVSQSPSNKVTEKGKDVELRCDPISGHTALYWYRQSLGQGLEFLIYFQGNSAPDKSGLPSDRFSAERTGGSVSTLTIQRTQQEDSAVYLCASTEALGTYEQYFGPGTRLTVT.

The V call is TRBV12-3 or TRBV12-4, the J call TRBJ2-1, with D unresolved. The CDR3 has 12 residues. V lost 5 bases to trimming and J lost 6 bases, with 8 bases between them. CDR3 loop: CASSLGGNEQFF. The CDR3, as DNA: TGTGCCAGCAGTCTCGGCGGCAATGAGCAGTTCTTC.

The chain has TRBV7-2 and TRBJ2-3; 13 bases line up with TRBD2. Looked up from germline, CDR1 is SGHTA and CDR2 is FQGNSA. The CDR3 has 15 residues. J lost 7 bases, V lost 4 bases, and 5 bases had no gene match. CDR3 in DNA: TGTGCCAGCAGCTCCTGGACTAGCGGGAGTAATACGCAGTATTTT. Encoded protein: CASSSWTSGSNTQYF.

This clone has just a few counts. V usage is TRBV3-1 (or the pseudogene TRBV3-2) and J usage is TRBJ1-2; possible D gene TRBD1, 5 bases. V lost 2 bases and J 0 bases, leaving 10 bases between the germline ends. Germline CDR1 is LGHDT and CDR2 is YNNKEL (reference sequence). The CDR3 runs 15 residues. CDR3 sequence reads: CASSQQGLANYGYTF. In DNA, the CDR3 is TGTGCCAGCAGCCAACAGGGTCTAGCTAACTATGGCTACACCTTC.

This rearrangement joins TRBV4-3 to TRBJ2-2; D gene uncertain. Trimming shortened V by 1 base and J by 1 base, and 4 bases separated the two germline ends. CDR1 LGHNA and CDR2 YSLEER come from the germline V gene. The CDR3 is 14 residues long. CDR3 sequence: CASSQVRNTGELFF. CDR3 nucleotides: TGCGCCAGCAGCCAAGTGAGGAACACCGGGGAGCTGTTTTTT.

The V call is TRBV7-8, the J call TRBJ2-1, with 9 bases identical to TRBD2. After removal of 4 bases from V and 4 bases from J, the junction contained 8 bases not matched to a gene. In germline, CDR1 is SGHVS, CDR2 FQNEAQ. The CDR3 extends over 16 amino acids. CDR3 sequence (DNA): TGTGCCAGCAGCTCTGGACTAGCGAGTAAGTACAATGAGCAGTTCTTC. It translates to CASSSGLASKYNEQFF.

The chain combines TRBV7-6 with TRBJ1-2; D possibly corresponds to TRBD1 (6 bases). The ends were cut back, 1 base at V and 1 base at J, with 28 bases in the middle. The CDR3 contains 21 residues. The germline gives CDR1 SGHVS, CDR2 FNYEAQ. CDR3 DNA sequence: TGTGCCAGCAGCTTAGTTCCCTACGTCGGGACACCCAAATGGAATAACTATGGCTACACCTTC. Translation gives CASSLVPYVGTPKWNNYGYTF. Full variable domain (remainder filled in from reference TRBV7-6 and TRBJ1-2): GAGVSQSPRYKVTKRGQDVALRCDPISGHVSLYWYRQALGQGPEFLTYFNYEAQQDKSGLPNDRFSAERPEGSISTLTIQRTEQRDSAMYRCASSLVPYVGTPKWNNYGYTFGSGTRLTVV.

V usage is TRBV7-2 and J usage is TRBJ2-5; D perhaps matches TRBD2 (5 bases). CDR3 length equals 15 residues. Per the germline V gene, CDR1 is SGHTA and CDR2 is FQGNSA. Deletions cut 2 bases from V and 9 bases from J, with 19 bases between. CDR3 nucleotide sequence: TGTGCCAGCAGCTTAACCCGAGGGAGTTCGCTGCCCCAGTACTTC. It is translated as CASSLTRGSSLPQYF.

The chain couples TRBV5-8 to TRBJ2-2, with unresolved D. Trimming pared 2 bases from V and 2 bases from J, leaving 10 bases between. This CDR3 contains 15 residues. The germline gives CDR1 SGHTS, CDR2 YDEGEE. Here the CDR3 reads CASSFLDFNTGELFF. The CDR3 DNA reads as TGTGCCAGCAGCTTCTTAGACTTTAACACCGGGGAGCTGTTTTTT.

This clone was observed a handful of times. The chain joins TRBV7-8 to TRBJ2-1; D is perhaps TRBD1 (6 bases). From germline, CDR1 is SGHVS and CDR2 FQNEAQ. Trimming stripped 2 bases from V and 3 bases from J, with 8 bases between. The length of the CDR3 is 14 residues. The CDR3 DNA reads TGTGCCAGCAGCTTAAGGGGGTTCTACAATGAGCAGTTCTTC. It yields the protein CASSLRGFYNEQFF.

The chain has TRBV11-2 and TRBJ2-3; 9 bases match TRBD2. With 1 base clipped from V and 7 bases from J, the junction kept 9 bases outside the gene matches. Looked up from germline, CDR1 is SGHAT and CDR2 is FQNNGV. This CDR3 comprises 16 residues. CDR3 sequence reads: CASSLGGRGLAHTQYF. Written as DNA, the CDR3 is TGTGCCAGCAGCTTAGGTGGCCGGGGACTAGCACATACGCAGTATTTT.

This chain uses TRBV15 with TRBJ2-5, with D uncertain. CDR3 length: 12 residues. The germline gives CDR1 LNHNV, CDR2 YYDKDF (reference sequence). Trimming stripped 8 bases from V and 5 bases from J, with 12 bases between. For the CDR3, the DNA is TGTGCCACCTCTCCACACGGGGAGACCCAGTACTTC. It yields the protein CATSPHGETQYF.

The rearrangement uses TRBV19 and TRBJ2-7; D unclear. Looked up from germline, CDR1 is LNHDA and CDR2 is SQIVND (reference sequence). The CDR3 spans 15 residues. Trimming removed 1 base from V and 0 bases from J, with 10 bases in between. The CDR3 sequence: CASSIGVGFSYEQYF. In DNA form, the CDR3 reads TGTGCCAGTAGTATAGGGGTCGGGTTCTCCTACGAGCAGTACTTC. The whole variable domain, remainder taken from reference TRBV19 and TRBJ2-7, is DGGITQSPKYLFRKEGQNVTLSCEQNLNHDAMYWYRQDPGQGLRLIYYSQIVNDFQKGDIAEGYSVSREKKESFPLTVTSAQKNPTAFYLCASSIGVGFSYEQYFGPGTRLTVT.